The clone carrying this T cell receptor beta chain came up many times. Its antigen is not known. This specimen belongs to a study of T-cell reconstitution after alpha-beta-depleted transplantation in children. Unique molecular identifiers tagged the TCRbeta library. TCRdb analysed the PCR reads with MiXCR anew, one entry per CDR3 protein. Here the sample spans 280,000 or so distinct CDR3 sequences, more than 9% being singletons. The germline CDR1 and CDR2 sequences are KGHDR and SFDVKD. There are 13 residues in the CDR3. V shed 5 bases and J shed 6 bases, with 10 bases lying between them. General observations from the study: Counts and diversity of T cells one year after transplant came mostly from newly produced T cells.

This receptor was identified in a male patient aged 2-15 years who had a stem cell transplant for chronic granulomatous disease, so the T cells may come from the graft donor. This sequence joins TRBV24-1 and TRBJ2-1; no clear D. The specimen comprised peripheral blood, sampled 180 days after TCRalphabeta/CD19-depleted stem cell transplant. The CDR3 DNA reads TGTGCCACCAGTGGCTTTGAGGTCAATGAGCAGTTCTTC. The encoded protein is CATSGFEVNEQFF.